Following are 27 T cell receptor beta chains from one sample sequenced in a study of blood T cells in healthy people across ages. Then a second PCR, running about 6 to 12 cycles, was carried out with a sample-barcoded 5' primer and a J-beta primer mix. Each CDR3 protein is one row after TCRdb ran MiXCR on the 5' RACE reads. This table has some 1.5 million distinct CDR3 sequences, 28% appearing once. The sequencing sample was made of blood. The receptors were gathered from a woman aged 30 to 39 in good health.

This clonotype was picked up a small number of times. This sequence joins TRBV27 and TRBJ2-1; 10 nucleotides line up with TRBD1. Germline CDR1 reads MNHEY; CDR2 reads SMNVEV (reference sequence). The CDR3 consists of 14 residues. With V trimmed by 6 bases and J by 5 bases, 4 bases remained unmatched. The CDR3 sequence is CASSGTGENNEQFF. CDR3 in DNA: TGTGCCAGCAGCGGGACAGGGGAGAACAATGAGCAGTTCTTC.

In this sample, this clonotype turned up many times. The chain couples TRBV27 to TRBJ1-2; D remains ambiguous. Germline loops: CDR1 MNHEY, CDR2 SMNVEV (reference sequence). The ends were cut back, 5 bases at V and 8 bases at J, with 18 bases in the middle. This CDR3 spans 14 amino acids. In DNA form, the CDR3 reads TGTGCCAGCAGTCCGCACTCGTTACAAGGAGGCTACACCTTC. This sequence encodes CASSPHSLQGGYTF.

This clonotype showed up many times. The rearrangement joins TRBV10-3 to TRBJ1-6; no reliable D call. V was clipped by 8 bases and J by 8 bases, with 10 bases between them. The germline V gene has CDR1 ENHRY and CDR2 SYGVKD. The CDR3 is 12 amino acids. CDR3 sequence reads: CAIAANDSPLHF. DNA for the CDR3: TGTGCCATCGCGGCCAACGATTCACCCCTCCACTTT.

The chain carries TRBV5-1 and TRBJ2-1, with 13 bases aligning to TRBD2. Germline CDR1 reads SGHRS; CDR2 reads YFSETQ. The length of the CDR3 is 19 residues. J was trimmed by 1 base and V by 4 bases; bases with no gene match: 11. CDR3 region: CASSRTSGGASGSYNEQFF. CDR3 DNA sequence: TGCGCCAGCAGCAGGACTAGCGGGGGTGCTTCCGGATCCTACAATGAGCAGTTCTTC.

This clonotype occurred a few times. The V call is TRBV5-6, the J call TRBJ2-1, with D possibly TRBD2 on 6 matching bases. V lost 1 base, J lost 3 bases, and 14 bases lay in between. The germline V gene encodes CDR1 SGHDT and CDR2 YYEEEE. The CDR3 contains 16 residues. The CDR3 region is CASSLRRLVGYNEQFF. CDR3 nucleotide sequence: TGTGCCAGCAGCTTGCGCCGACTAGTCGGCTACAATGAGCAGTTCTTC.

This clonotype occurred a few times. This chain joins TRBV19 and TRBJ2-5; D is uncertain. V was trimmed by 4 bases and J by 5 bases, leaving 17 bases between them. Germline lookup yields CDR1 LNHDA and CDR2 SQIVND (reference sequence). This CDR3 comprises 15 residues. CDR3 in amino acids: CASSRQIETRETQYF. The CDR3 region has the DNA TGTGCCAGTAGTAGGCAGATCGAGACGCGGGAGACCCAGTACTTC. Drawing the rest from reference TRBV19 and TRBJ2-5, the complete variable domain is DGGITQSPKYLFRKEGQNVTLSCEQNLNHDAMYWYRQDPGQGLRLIYYSQIVNDFQKGDIAEGYSVSREKKESFPLTVTSAQKNPTAFYLCASSRQIETRETQYFGPGTRLLVL.

This clonotype was detected once. The chain recombines TRBV5-1 with TRBJ2-2; 7 bases agree with TRBD2. This CDR3 has 17 residues. Per the germline V gene, CDR1 is SGHRS and CDR2 is YFSETQ. V dropped 0 bases and J dropped 6; count of bases not matched to a gene: 11. The DNA for the CDR3 is TGCGCCAGCAGCTTGGAATCGGGGGGATCTATCGCCGGGGAGCTGTTTTTT. The encoded protein is CASSLESGGSIAGELFF.

In its sample, this clonotype was seen a few times. The rearrangement joins TRBV28 to TRBJ2-3; D gene unclear. CDR1 and CDR2 from the germline V gene are MDHEN and SYDVKM. The CDR3 has 14 amino acids. Trimming left V 2 bases short and J 4 bases short, with 10 bases between. The CDR3 is CASSLPYSSDTQYF. The CDR3 nucleotides are TGTGCCAGCAGTTTACCTTACAGTTCAGATACGCAGTATTTT.

The CDR3 DNA follows: TGTGCCACCAGCAGAGATCGGATAAATGAGCAGTTCTTC. It encodes CATSRDRINEQFF. V usage is TRBV15 and J usage is TRBJ2-1; D gene uncertain. V lost 0 bases and J lost 7, with 7 bases in between. Germline CDR1 reads LNHNV; CDR2 reads YYDKDF (reference sequence). This CDR3 is built from 13 residues.

This clonotype has ten or more counts. This chain uses TRBV29-1 with TRBJ2-6; 13 bases map to TRBD2. The CDR3 is 16 residues long. Trimming took 7 bases from V and 4 from J; bases not matched to a gene: 7. Looked up from germline, CDR1 is SQVTM and CDR2 is ANQGSEA. The CDR3 sequence is CSAQLAGGPGANVLTF. CDR3 in DNA: TGCAGCGCCCAACTAGCGGGGGGGCCAGGGGCCAACGTCCTGACTTTC. Full variable domain (missing parts from reference TRBV29-1 and TRBJ2-6): SAVISQKPSRDICQRGTSLTIQCQVDSQVTMMFWYRQQPGQSLTLIATANQGSEATYESGFVIDKFPISRPNLTFSTLTVSNMSPEDSSIYLCSAQLAGGPGANVLTFGAGSRLTVL.

This clonotype has more than one count but fewer than ten. The V gene is TRBV12-3 or TRBV12-4, the J gene TRBJ2-3; D unresolved. The CDR3 has 15 residues. V was trimmed by 5 bases and J by 6 bases, leaving 18 bases between them. CDR3: CASSPREGIGDTQYF. In DNA form, the CDR3 reads TGTGCCAGCAGTCCACGCGAAGGGATTGGGGATACGCAGTATTTT.

This chain joins TRBV5-6 and TRBJ2-2; 9 nucleotides align to TRBD1. This CDR3 region has 17 residues. The ends lost 2 bases at V and 4 bases at J; junction bases unmatched: 9. In germline, CDR1 is SGHDT, CDR2 YYEEEE. This CDR3 is CASSFRPGQGFTGELFF. The CDR3 DNA reads as TGTGCCAGCAGCTTCCGTCCGGGACAGGGCTTCACCGGGGAGCTGTTTTTT. Supplemented by reference TRBV5-6 and TRBJ2-2, the full variable domain reads DAGVTQSPTHLIKTRGQQVTLRCSPKSGHDTVSWYQQALGQGPQFIFQYYEEEERQRGNFPDRFSGHQFPNYSSELNVNALLLGDSALYLCASSFRPGQGFTGELFFGEGSRLTVL.

The genes are TRBV3-1 and TRBJ2-1; 12 nucleotides match TRBD2. The CDR3 is 16 amino acids. The ends lost 4 bases at V and 8 bases at J; junction bases unmatched: 9. Germline V lookup: CDR1 LGHDT, CDR2 YNNKEL (reference sequence). The CDR3 coding sequence is TGTGCCAGCAGCCCGTCCCTAGCGGGAGGGTTCGATGAGCAGTTCTTC. Encoded protein: CASSPSLAGGFDEQFF.

Comment on this clonotype: A much larger clone lies a single base off, so this may be a read error. This chain connects TRBV9 to TRBJ2-7; 11 bases are shared with TRBD1. The V and J ends lost 3 bases and 5 bases, in that order; junction bases with no gene match: 7. Per the germline V gene, CDR1 is SGDLS and CDR2 is YYNGEE. There are 15 residues in the CDR3. The CDR3 reads CASSGEGQGVDEQYF. The CDR3 nucleotides read TGTGCCAGCAGCGGAGAGGGACAGGGGGTAGACGAGCAGTACTTC.

The sample holds many counts of this clonotype. The chain is built from TRBV12-3 or TRBV12-4 and TRBJ2-1, with TRBD1 matching over 9 bases. The CDR3 extends over 15 amino acids. V shed 5 bases and J 3 bases; nucleotides not matched to a gene: 5. The DNA of the CDR3 is TGTGCCAGCAGTCGTGACAGGGGGTTCTACAATGAGCAGTTCTTC. Its translation: CASSRDRGFYNEQFF.

The sample holds a few counts of this clonotype. This chain connects TRBV20-1 to TRBJ2-3; possible D gene TRBD2, 6 bases. CDR1 and CDR2 from the germline V gene are DFQATT and SNEGSKA (reference sequence). The length of the CDR3 is 12 residues. Deletions cut 4 bases from V and 4 bases from J, with 9 bases between. The CDR3 coding sequence is TGCAGTGCTACCCCGGGGGCAGATACGCAGTATTTT. Encoded protein: CSATPGADTQYF.

This rearrangement joins TRBV6-1 to TRBJ2-2, with D unclear. The V gene's germline CDR1 is MNHNS and CDR2 SASEGT. The V end lost 4 bases, the J end lost 7 bases, and 4 bases lay between the germline ends. The CDR3 totals 11 residues. For the CDR3, the DNA is TGTGCCAGCAGTGCTGTCGGGGAGCTGTTTTTT. Protein product: CASSAVGELFF.

DNA of the CDR3: TGTGCCAGCAACCGAGATGACTCTGGAAACACCATATATTTT. Residues: CASNRDDSGNTIYF. This chain links TRBV9 with TRBJ1-3; D not certain. Per germline, CDR1 SGDLS and CDR2 YYNGEE. The CDR3 consists of 14 residues. The V and J ends lost 6 bases and 0 bases respectively, with 10 bases between them. Based on the CDR3 plus reference TRBV9 and TRBJ1-3, the full variable domain is DSGVTQTPKHLITATGQRVTLRCSPRSGDLSVYWYQQSLDQGLQFLIQYYNGEERAKGNILERFSAQQFPDLHSELNLSSLELGDSALYFCASNRDDSGNTIYFGEGSWLTVV.

This clonotype was counted between two and nine times. V and J are TRBV28 and TRBJ2-1, with 7 bases aligning to TRBD2. This CDR3 contains 14 residues. The V and J ends lost 7 bases and 9 bases, in that order; junction bases with no gene match: 12. Germline V gene lookup returns CDR1 MDHEN and CDR2 SYDVKM. The CDR3, as DNA: TGTGCCAGCACTGGCCAAGCGGGGTTAAGTGAGCAGTTCTTC. It translates to CASTGQAGLSEQFF.

The chain recombines TRBV10-3 with TRBJ2-3, with D perhaps matching TRBD2 (5 bases). The CDR3 is 14 residues long. The V gene lost 1 base and the J gene lost 6 bases, with 11 bases spanning the gap. CDR1 ENHRY and CDR2 SYGVKD come from the germline V gene. The CDR3 reads CAISEFESGDTQYF. CDR3 coding DNA: TGTGCCATCAGTGAGTTCGAGTCGGGGGATACGCAGTATTTT.

The chain uses TRBV15 and TRBJ2-2; D not certain. With 3 bases removed from V and 2 bases from J, the gap between germline ends came to 13 bases. CDR3 length: 16 residues. CDR1 and CDR2 (germline): LNHNV, YYDKDF (reference sequence). CDR3 DNA sequence: TGTGCCACCAGCAGTACTACGTGGAGCAACACCGGGGAGCTGTTTTTT. Amino acid sequence: CATSSTTWSNTGELFF.

This clonotype was detected ten times or more. The rearrangement links TRBV6-6 to TRBJ2-7; D may be TRBD2 (6 bases). The CDR3 loop spans 14 amino acids. Deletions cut 6 bases from V and 0 bases from J, with 12 bases between. Germline V CDR1 and CDR2: MNHNY, SVGAGI (reference sequence). The chain's CDR3 is CASSYTGSSYEQYF. CDR3 nucleotides: TGTGCCAGCAGCTATACCGGGAGCTCCTACGAGCAGTACTTC.

Turning to this clonotype: At one end, the junction sequence differs from germline, possibly due to a read error. The V gene is TRBV5-1, the J gene TRBJ2-1, with 10 positions matching TRBD2. Germline values: CDR1 SGHRS, CDR2 YFSETQ. The CDR3 runs to 19 residues. CDR3 sequence: CASSLVPGTSVTTYNEQFF. DNA of the CDR3: TGCGCTAGCAGCTTGGTCCCCGGGACTAGCGTCACCACCTACAATGAGCAGTTCTTC.

The chain couples TRBV20-1 to TRBJ1-1; 7 bases align to TRBD1. The V gene end was trimmed by 6 bases and the J gene end by 0 bases; junction bases not matched to a gene: 10. CDR1 DFQATT and CDR2 SNEGSKA come from the germline V gene (reference sequence). The CDR3 extends over 15 amino acids. The CDR3 loop reads CSAPTGLPLNTEAFF. CDR3 DNA: TGCAGTGCCCCGACAGGGTTGCCCCTGAACACTGAAGCTTTCTTT.

This clonotype was observed many times. The chain carries TRBV6-1 and TRBJ2-7; 7 bases fit TRBD1. There are 14 residues in the CDR3. Trimming took 6 bases from V and 6 from J; bases not matched to a gene: 11. The germline gives CDR1 MNHNS, CDR2 SASEGT. The CDR3 DNA follows: TGTGCCAGCAGGGCGACAGGGCCTCGGGGCGAGCAGTACTTC. Amino acids: CASRATGPRGEQYF.

This clonotype was counted a few times. V is TRBV20-1 and J is TRBJ1-2, with 8 bases lining up with TRBD1. Germline values: CDR1 DFQATT, CDR2 SNEGSKA (reference sequence). CDR3 size: 14 residues. After removal of 3 bases from V and 8 bases from J, the junction contained 11 bases not matched to a gene. The DNA of the CDR3 is TGCAGTGCTAGTGACTCGGACAGGGCAGGCGGCTACACCTTC. Translation: CSASDSDRAGGYTF.

This clonotype was observed a few times. The chain is built from TRBV27 and TRBJ2-5, with a tentative D call TRBD2 (6 bases). This CDR3 region has 14 residues. Trimming left V 1 base short and J 5 bases short, with 11 bases between. CDR1 and CDR2 from the germline V gene are MNHEY and SMNVEV (reference sequence). Here the CDR3 reads CASSLLGGGETQYF. In DNA form, the CDR3 reads TGTGCCAGCAGTTTATTGGGAGGCGGTGAGACCCAGTACTTC.